This is a list of T cell receptor beta chains from one sample in a study of memory B cells and T cells in multiple sclerosis. These receptors are not linked to any known antigen. Repertoires were generated with immunoSEQ multiplex PCR, while TCRdb's copy carries only in-frame clones and drops some. The repertoire consists of 30,000 to 40,000 clones, with approximately 85% occurring once and the leading ten covering roughly 2.7%. Material for sequencing was PBMCs from blood kept in culture. Every receptor here comes from a human donor with multiple sclerosis. CDR3s include the opening cysteine and the closing phenylalanine or tryptophan. Fields, in order: clone size, V gene, CDR3 length, D gene, J gene, CDR3 protein, CDR3 DNA. A D gene is named only where the DNA matches it firmly. Part of the rows lack a size; the others show once, few, many or a class for expanded clones.

clone_size: -
v_call: TRBV19
cdr3_length: 13
d_call: -
j_call: TRBJ1-1
cdr3_aa: CASSLGAIGEAFF
cdr3_nt: TGTGCCAGTAGTCTTGGGGCAATAGGTGAAGCTTTCTTT

clone_size: -
v_call: TRBV7-9
cdr3_length: 14
d_call: TRBD1
j_call: TRBJ1-2
cdr3_aa: CASSLGAGGYGYTF
cdr3_nt: TGTGCCAGCAGCTTAGGGGCAGGGGGCTATGGCTACACCTTC

clone_size: -
v_call: TRBV10-3
cdr3_length: 13
d_call: TRBD1
j_call: TRBJ2-7
cdr3_aa: CAIGGTGGPEQYF
cdr3_nt: TGTGCCATCGGAGGGACAGGGGGCCCCGAGCAGTACTTC

clone_size: -
v_call: TRBV14
cdr3_length: 18
d_call: TRBD2
j_call: TRBJ2-2
cdr3_aa: CASSQDWSGGDDTGELFF
cdr3_nt: TGTGCCAGCAGCCAAGATTGGTCGGGGGGGGACGACACCGGGGAGCTGTTTTTT

clone_size: -
v_call: TRBV7-2
cdr3_length: 17
d_call: TRBD1
j_call: TRBJ1-4
cdr3_aa: CASSLRGLTATNEKLFF
cdr3_nt: TGTGCCAGCAGCTTAAGGGGGCTCACCGCAACTAATGAAAAACTGTTTTTT

clone_size: -
v_call: TRBV28
cdr3_length: 11
d_call: TRBD2
j_call: TRBJ2-1
cdr3_aa: CASSLPGLEFF
cdr3_nt: TGTGCCAGCAGTTTACCAGGACTAGAGTTCTTC

clone_size: -
v_call: TRBV11-2
cdr3_length: 16
d_call: -
j_call: TRBJ2-3
cdr3_aa: CASSLVGRGVLDTQYF
cdr3_nt: TGTGCCAGCAGCTTAGTCGGACGGGGCGTGCTGGATACGCAGTATTTT

clone_size: -
v_call: TRBV5-1
cdr3_length: 14
d_call: -
j_call: TRBJ2-1
cdr3_aa: CASSFTGDSNEQFF
cdr3_nt: TGCGCCAGCAGCTTCACGGGGGACTCCAATGAGCAGTTCTTC

clone_size: -
v_call: TRBV6-1
cdr3_length: 13
d_call: -
j_call: TRBJ1-5
cdr3_aa: CASRITGNQPQHF
cdr3_nt: TGTGCCAGCAGAATAACCGGCAATCAGCCCCAGCATTTT

clone_size: -
v_call: TRBV6-1
cdr3_length: 14
d_call: -
j_call: TRBJ2-1
cdr3_aa: CASLLVVGYNEQFF
cdr3_nt: TGTGCCAGCCTCTTGGTGGTCGGGTACAATGAGCAGTTCTTC

clone_size: -
v_call: TRBV4-1
cdr3_length: 13
d_call: -
j_call: TRBJ1-2
cdr3_aa: CASSQDRYYGYTF
cdr3_nt: TGCGCCAGCAGCCAAGACCGGTACTATGGCTACACCTTC

clone_size: -
v_call: TRBV7-2
cdr3_length: 14
d_call: -
j_call: TRBJ2-3
cdr3_aa: CASSFQVLVHTQYF
cdr3_nt: TGTGCCAGCAGCTTTCAGGTTTTGGTGCATACGCAGTATTTT

clone_size: once
v_call: TRBV9
cdr3_length: 14
d_call: -
j_call: TRBJ2-3
cdr3_aa: CASSVDEGTDTQYF
cdr3_nt: TGTGCCAGCAGCGTTGACGAAGGCACAGATACGCAGTATTTT

clone_size: large
v_call: TRBV19
cdr3_length: 14
d_call: -
j_call: TRBJ1-1
cdr3_aa: CASSIQEWSTEAFF
cdr3_nt: TGTGCCAGTAGTATCCAGGAATGGAGCACTGAAGCTTTCTTT

clone_size: -
v_call: TRBV5-4
cdr3_length: 15
d_call: -
j_call: TRBJ1-2
cdr3_aa: CASSLGKDANYGYTF
cdr3_nt: TGTGCCAGCAGCTTGGGGAAGGACGCTAACTATGGCTACACCTTC

clone_size: -
v_call: TRBV6-9
cdr3_length: 14
d_call: -
j_call: TRBJ2-7
cdr3_aa: CASSYAQGTYEQYF
cdr3_nt: TGTGCCAGCAGTTACGCCCAGGGAACCTACGAGCAGTACTTC

clone_size: -
v_call: TRBV7-8
cdr3_length: 16
d_call: TRBD1
j_call: TRBJ1-5
cdr3_aa: CASSLIKTGGNQPQHF
cdr3_nt: TGTGCCAGCAGCTTGATAAAGACAGGGGGAAATCAGCCCCAGCATTTT

clone_size: -
v_call: TRBV9
cdr3_length: 17
d_call: TRBD2
j_call: TRBJ2-5
cdr3_aa: CASSHQARGGTQETQYF
cdr3_nt: TGTGCCAGCAGCCACCAAGCGCGCGGGGGGACCCAAGAGACCCAGTACTTC

clone_size: -
v_call: TRBV14
cdr3_length: 14
d_call: TRBD1
j_call: TRBJ1-1
cdr3_aa: CASSQATGGTEAFF
cdr3_nt: TGTGCCAGCAGCCAAGCTACAGGGGGAACTGAAGCTTTCTTT

clone_size: -
v_call: TRBV29-1
cdr3_length: 13
d_call: TRBD1
j_call: TRBJ2-7
cdr3_aa: CSAMTGVSYEQYF
cdr3_nt: TGCAGCGCAATGACAGGGGTCTCCTACGAGCAGTACTTC

clone_size: -
v_call: TRBV6-1
cdr3_length: 15
d_call: -
j_call: TRBJ2-1
cdr3_aa: CASSERRQNYNEQFF
cdr3_nt: TGTGCCAGCAGTGAAAGAAGACAGAACTACAATGAGCAGTTCTTC

clone_size: few
v_call: TRBV21-1
cdr3_length: 15
d_call: -
j_call: TRBJ1-1
cdr3_aa: CASSKEGNGNTEAFF
cdr3_nt: TGTGCCAGCAGCAAAGAAGGAAACGGGAACACTGAAGCTTTCTTT

clone_size: -
v_call: TRBV15
cdr3_length: 17
d_call: TRBD1
j_call: TRBJ1-6
cdr3_aa: CATSRSPGQGTSSPLHF
cdr3_nt: TGTGCCACCAGCCGCTCTCCGGGACAGGGCACGAGTTCACCCCTCCACTTT

clone_size: once
v_call: TRBV9
cdr3_length: 15
d_call: TRBD2
j_call: TRBJ2-7
cdr3_aa: CASSNGTSGSYEQYF
cdr3_nt: TGTGCCAGCAGCAACGGGACTAGCGGGAGCTACGAGCAGTACTTC

clone_size: -
v_call: TRBV28
cdr3_length: 15
d_call: -
j_call: TRBJ2-2
cdr3_aa: CASSLARTNTGELFF
cdr3_nt: TGTGCCAGCAGTTTAGCGAGGACGAACACCGGGGAGCTGTTTTTT

clone_size: -
v_call: TRBV7-9
cdr3_length: 15
d_call: -
j_call: TRBJ2-1
cdr3_aa: CASSPKESSYNEQFF
cdr3_nt: TGTGCCAGCAGCCCTAAGGAGAGCTCCTACAATGAGCAGTTCTTC

clone_size: once
v_call: TRBV2
cdr3_length: 14
d_call: TRBD2
j_call: TRBJ2-7
cdr3_aa: CASIQLAGTNEQYF
cdr3_nt: TGTGCCAGCATACAACTAGCGGGGACGAACGAGCAGTACTTC

clone_size: -
v_call: TRBV19
cdr3_length: 14
d_call: TRBD1
j_call: TRBJ2-5
cdr3_aa: CASSGQAEGETQYF
cdr3_nt: TGTGCCAGTAGTGGACAGGCCGAAGGAGAGACCCAGTACTTC

clone_size: -
v_call: TRBV28
cdr3_length: 16
d_call: -
j_call: TRBJ1-1
cdr3_aa: CASSLLGSGLNTEAFF
cdr3_nt: TGTGCCAGCAGTTTATTGGGGAGCGGCTTGAACACTGAAGCTTTCTTT

clone_size: -
v_call: TRBV2
cdr3_length: 16
d_call: -
j_call: TRBJ2-5
cdr3_aa: CASRERPQGMYETQYF
cdr3_nt: TGTGCCAGCAGGGAAAGACCTCAGGGGATGTACGAGACCCAGTACTTC

clone_size: -
v_call: TRBV5-6
cdr3_length: 15
d_call: TRBD2
j_call: TRBJ2-1
cdr3_aa: CASSLMTSGRWVQFF
cdr3_nt: TGTGCCAGCAGCTTGATGACTAGCGGGAGGTGGGTGCAGTTCTTC

clone_size: few
v_call: TRBV30
cdr3_length: 12
d_call: -
j_call: TRBJ1-3
cdr3_aa: CAWSSSQNTIYF
cdr3_nt: TGTGCCTGGAGTTCTAGCCAAAACACCATATATTTT

clone_size: -
v_call: TRBV29-1
cdr3_length: 14
d_call: TRBD2
j_call: TRBJ2-7
cdr3_aa: CSVLTSARPYEQYF
cdr3_nt: TGCAGCGTCCTGACTAGCGCCCGTCCCTACGAGCAGTACTTC

clone_size: -
v_call: TRBV7-9
cdr3_length: 12
d_call: -
j_call: TRBJ2-7
cdr3_aa: CASSPGLYEQYF
cdr3_nt: TGTGCCAGCAGCCCGGGCCTATACGAGCAGTACTTC

clone_size: -
v_call: TRBV5-1
cdr3_length: 13
d_call: TRBD1
j_call: TRBJ1-2
cdr3_aa: CASSLGTDYGYTF
cdr3_nt: TGCGCTAGCAGCCTTGGGACAGACTATGGCTACACCTTC

clone_size: -
v_call: TRBV6-4
cdr3_length: 14
d_call: -
j_call: TRBJ1-2
cdr3_aa: CASSEGGFNYGYTF
cdr3_nt: TGTGCCAGCAGTGAGGGAGGTTTTAACTATGGCTACACCTTC

clone_size: -
v_call: TRBV6-8
cdr3_length: 19
d_call: TRBD2
j_call: TRBJ2-3
cdr3_aa: CASSYPPGLAGQEADTQYF
cdr3_nt: TGTGCCAGCAGTTACCCCCCCGGACTAGCGGGCCAGGAGGCAGATACGCAGTATTTT

clone_size: -
v_call: TRBV5-1
cdr3_length: 16
d_call: -
j_call: TRBJ1-1
cdr3_aa: CASSWTQTGWDTEAFF
cdr3_nt: TGCGCCAGCAGCTGGACTCAAACAGGGTGGGACACTGAAGCTTTCTTT

clone_size: -
v_call: TRBV5-1
cdr3_length: 16
d_call: TRBD2
j_call: TRBJ2-5
cdr3_aa: CASSVGLAGGPTEQYF
cdr3_nt: TGCGCCAGCAGCGTAGGGCTAGCGGGAGGACCTACTGAGCAGTACTTC

clone_size: -
v_call: TRBV5-1
cdr3_length: 13
d_call: TRBD1
j_call: TRBJ2-7
cdr3_aa: CASRRDRGYEQYF
cdr3_nt: TGCGCCAGCAGACGGGACAGGGGGTACGAGCAGTACTTC

clone_size: -
v_call: TRBV6-6
cdr3_length: 13
d_call: -
j_call: TRBJ2-7
cdr3_aa: CASSYSSGDEQYF
cdr3_nt: TGTGCCAGCAGTTACTCGTCGGGTGACGAGCAGTACTTC

clone_size: -
v_call: TRBV6-1
cdr3_length: 14
d_call: TRBD2
j_call: TRBJ2-7
cdr3_aa: CATQPTSGLYEQYF
cdr3_nt: TGTGCCACCCAGCCGACTAGCGGACTCTACGAGCAGTACTTC

clone_size: few
v_call: TRBV19
cdr3_length: 14
d_call: -
j_call: TRBJ2-7
cdr3_aa: CASSSRTDLYEQYF
cdr3_nt: TGTGCCAGTAGTTCTAGGACAGACCTCTACGAGCAGTACTTC

clone_size: -
v_call: TRBV11-2
cdr3_length: 14
d_call: -
j_call: TRBJ2-2
cdr3_aa: CASSLGSVIRELFF
cdr3_nt: TGTGCCAGCAGCTTAGGGTCAGTAATCCGGGAGCTGTTTTTT

clone_size: -
v_call: TRBV11-1
cdr3_length: 16
d_call: TRBD2
j_call: TRBJ2-2
cdr3_aa: CASSVTSGGASGELFF
cdr3_nt: TGTGCCAGCAGCGTCACTAGCGGGGGGGCCTCCGGGGAGCTGTTTTTT

clone_size: -
v_call: TRBV4-1
cdr3_length: 13
d_call: -
j_call: TRBJ2-5
cdr3_aa: CASSLGTLETQYF
cdr3_nt: TGCGCCAGCAGCCTAGGGACTTTGGAGACCCAGTACTTC

clone_size: -
v_call: TRBV29-1
cdr3_length: 14
d_call: TRBD2
j_call: TRBJ2-5
cdr3_aa: CSVDGTSGSRAQYF
cdr3_nt: TGCAGCGTCGACGGGACTAGCGGGAGTAGGGCCCAGTACTTC

clone_size: -
v_call: TRBV7-9
cdr3_length: 14
d_call: -
j_call: TRBJ2-7
cdr3_aa: CASSLGTASYEQYF
cdr3_nt: TGTGCCAGCAGCTTAGGGACAGCCTCCTACGAGCAGTACTTC

clone_size: -
v_call: TRBV5-1
cdr3_length: 18
d_call: TRBD2
j_call: TRBJ2-5
cdr3_aa: CASSSGKTSGGYQETQYF
cdr3_nt: TGCGCCAGCAGCTCCGGTAAAACTAGCGGGGGGTACCAAGAGACCCAGTACTTC

clone_size: -
v_call: TRBV6-1
cdr3_length: 14
d_call: -
j_call: TRBJ1-2
cdr3_aa: CASSQGVTNYGYTF
cdr3_nt: TGTGCCAGCAGTCAAGGGGTCACTAACTATGGCTACACCTTC

clone_size: -
v_call: TRBV30
cdr3_length: 13
d_call: TRBD1
j_call: TRBJ2-5
cdr3_aa: CAWSVTGDETQYF
cdr3_nt: TGTGCCTGGAGTGTGACAGGGGACGAGACCCAGTACTTC

clone_size: -
v_call: TRBV6-5
cdr3_length: 13
d_call: -
j_call: TRBJ1-1
cdr3_aa: CASSYSGYTEAFF
cdr3_nt: TGTGCCAGCAGTTACTCGGGCTACACTGAAGCTTTCTTT

clone_size: -
v_call: TRBV6-1
cdr3_length: 13
d_call: -
j_call: TRBJ2-1
cdr3_aa: CASTVGVNNEQFF
cdr3_nt: TGTGCCAGCACCGTAGGGGTAAACAATGAGCAGTTCTTC

clone_size: -
v_call: TRBV7-2
cdr3_length: 14
d_call: -
j_call: TRBJ1-1
cdr3_aa: CASSLSRVNTEAFF
cdr3_nt: TGTGCCAGCAGCTTAAGTAGGGTGAACACTGAAGCTTTCTTT

clone_size: -
v_call: TRBV5-4
cdr3_length: 16
d_call: -
j_call: TRBJ2-3
cdr3_aa: CASSLAESHAWDTQYF
cdr3_nt: TGTGCCAGCAGCTTGGCCGAGTCCCATGCCTGGGATACGCAGTATTTT

clone_size: -
v_call: TRBV27
cdr3_length: 13
d_call: -
j_call: TRBJ2-7
cdr3_aa: CASSLIADYEQYF
cdr3_nt: TGTGCCAGCAGTTTAATTGCGGACTACGAGCAGTACTTC

clone_size: -
v_call: TRBV5-1
cdr3_length: 15
d_call: TRBD2
j_call: TRBJ2-7
cdr3_aa: CASSLERGPSYEQYF
cdr3_nt: TGCGCCAGCAGCTTGGAGCGGGGGCCTTCCTACGAGCAGTACTTC

clone_size: once
v_call: TRBV13
cdr3_length: 14
d_call: -
j_call: TRBJ2-7
cdr3_aa: CASSLTGKAYEQYF
cdr3_nt: TGTGCCAGCAGCTTAACTGGGAAGGCCTACGAGCAGTACTTC

clone_size: few
v_call: TRBV19
cdr3_length: 14
d_call: -
j_call: TRBJ2-7
cdr3_aa: CASSMGSLSYEQYF
cdr3_nt: TGTGCCAGTAGTATGGGCAGCCTCTCCTACGAGCAGTACTTC